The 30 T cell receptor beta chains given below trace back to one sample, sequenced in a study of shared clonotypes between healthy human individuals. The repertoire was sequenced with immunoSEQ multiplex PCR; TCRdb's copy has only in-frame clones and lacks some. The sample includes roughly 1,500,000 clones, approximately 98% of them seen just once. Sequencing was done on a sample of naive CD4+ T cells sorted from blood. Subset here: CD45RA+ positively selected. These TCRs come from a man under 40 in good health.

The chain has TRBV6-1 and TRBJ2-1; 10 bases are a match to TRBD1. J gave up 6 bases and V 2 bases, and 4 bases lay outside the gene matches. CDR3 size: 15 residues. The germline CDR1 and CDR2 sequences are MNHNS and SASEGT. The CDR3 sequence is CASSELDRGSNEQFF. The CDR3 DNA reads TGTGCCAGCAGTGAACTGGACAGGGGGTCCAATGAGCAGTTCTTC.

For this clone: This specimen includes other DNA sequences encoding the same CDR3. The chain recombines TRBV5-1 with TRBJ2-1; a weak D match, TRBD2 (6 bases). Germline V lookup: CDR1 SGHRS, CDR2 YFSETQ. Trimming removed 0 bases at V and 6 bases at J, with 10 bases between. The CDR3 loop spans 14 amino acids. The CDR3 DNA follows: TGCGCCAGCAGCTTGGGCCAGGGAGGCAATGAGCAGTTCTTC. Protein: CASSLGQGGNEQFF.

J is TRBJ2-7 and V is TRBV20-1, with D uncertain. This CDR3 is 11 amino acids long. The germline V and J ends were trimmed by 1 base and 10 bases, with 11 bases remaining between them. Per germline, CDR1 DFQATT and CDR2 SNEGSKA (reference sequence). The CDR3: CSARVQVGQYF. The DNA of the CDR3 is TGCAGTGCTAGAGTTCAGGTGGGCCAGTACTTC.

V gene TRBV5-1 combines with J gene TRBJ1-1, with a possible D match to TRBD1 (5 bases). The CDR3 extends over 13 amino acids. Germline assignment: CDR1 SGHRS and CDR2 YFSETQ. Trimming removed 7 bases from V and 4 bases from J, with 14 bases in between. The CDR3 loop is CASADRPSTEAFF. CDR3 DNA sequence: TGCGCCAGCGCCGACAGACCGAGCACTGAAGCTTTCTTT. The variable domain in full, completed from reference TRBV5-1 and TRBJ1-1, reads KAGVTQTPRYLIKTRGQQVTLSCSPISGHRSVSWYQQTPGQGLQFLFEYFSETQRNKGNFPGRFSGRQFSNSRSEMNVSTLELGDSALYLCASADRPSTEAFFGQGTRLTVV.

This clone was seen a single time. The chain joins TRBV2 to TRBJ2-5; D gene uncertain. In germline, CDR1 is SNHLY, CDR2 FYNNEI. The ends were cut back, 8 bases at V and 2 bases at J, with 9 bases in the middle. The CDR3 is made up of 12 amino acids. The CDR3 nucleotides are TGTGCCAGCGGGCCGTATCAAGAGACCCAGTACTTC. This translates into CASGPYQETQYF.

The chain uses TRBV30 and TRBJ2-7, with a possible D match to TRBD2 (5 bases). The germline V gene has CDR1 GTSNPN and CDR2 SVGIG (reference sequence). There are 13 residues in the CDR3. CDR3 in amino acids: CVFSIGGTYEQYF. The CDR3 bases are TGTGTTTTTTCCATCGGAGGTACCTACGAGCAGTACTTC.

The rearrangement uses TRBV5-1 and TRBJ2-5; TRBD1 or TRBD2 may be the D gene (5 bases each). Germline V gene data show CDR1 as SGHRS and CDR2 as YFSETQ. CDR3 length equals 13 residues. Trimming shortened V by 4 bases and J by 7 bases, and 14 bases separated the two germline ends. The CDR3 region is CASSPGAPVTQYF. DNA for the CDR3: TGCGCCAGCAGCCCCGGGGCCCCTGTGACCCAGTACTTC. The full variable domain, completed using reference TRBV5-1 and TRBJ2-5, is KAGVTQTPRYLIKTRGQQVTLSCSPISGHRSVSWYQQTPGQGLQFLFEYFSETQRNKGNFPGRFSGRQFSNSRSEMNVSTLELGDSALYLCASSPGAPVTQYFGPGTRLLVL.

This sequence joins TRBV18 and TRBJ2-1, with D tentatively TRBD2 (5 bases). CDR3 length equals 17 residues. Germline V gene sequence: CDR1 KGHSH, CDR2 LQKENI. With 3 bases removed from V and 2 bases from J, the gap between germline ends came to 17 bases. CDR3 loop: CASSPRLNSGTYNEQFF. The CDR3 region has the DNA TGTGCCAGCTCACCTAGGCTCAACTCCGGGACCTACAATGAGCAGTTCTTC.

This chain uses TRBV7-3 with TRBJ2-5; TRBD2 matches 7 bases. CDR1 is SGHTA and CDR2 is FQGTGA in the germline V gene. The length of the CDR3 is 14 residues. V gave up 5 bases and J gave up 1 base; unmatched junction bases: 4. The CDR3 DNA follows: TGTGCCAGCAGCCTCGGGAGGACCCAAGAGACCCAGTACTTC. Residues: CASSLGRTQETQYF.

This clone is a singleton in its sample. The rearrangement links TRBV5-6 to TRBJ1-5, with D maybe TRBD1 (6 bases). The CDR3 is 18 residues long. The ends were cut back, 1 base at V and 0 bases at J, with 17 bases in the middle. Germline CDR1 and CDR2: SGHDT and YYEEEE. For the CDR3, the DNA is TGTGCCAGCAGCTTGACCAGACAGGCTCCGTATAGCAATCAGCCCCAGCATTTT. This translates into CASSLTRQAPYSNQPQHF.

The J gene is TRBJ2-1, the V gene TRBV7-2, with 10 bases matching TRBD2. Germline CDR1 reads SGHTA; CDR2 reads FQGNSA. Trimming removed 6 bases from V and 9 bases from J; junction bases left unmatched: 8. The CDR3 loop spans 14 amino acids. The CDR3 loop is CASRGLATPSEQFF. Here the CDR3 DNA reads TGTGCCAGCAGGGGACTAGCGACCCCCTCTGAGCAGTTCTTC.

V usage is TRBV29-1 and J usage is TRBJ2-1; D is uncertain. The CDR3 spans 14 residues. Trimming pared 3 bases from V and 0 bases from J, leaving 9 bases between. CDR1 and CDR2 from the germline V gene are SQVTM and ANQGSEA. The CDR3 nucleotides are TGCAGCGTTGATACAGCCTTCTCCTACAATGAGCAGTTCTTC. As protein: CSVDTAFSYNEQFF.

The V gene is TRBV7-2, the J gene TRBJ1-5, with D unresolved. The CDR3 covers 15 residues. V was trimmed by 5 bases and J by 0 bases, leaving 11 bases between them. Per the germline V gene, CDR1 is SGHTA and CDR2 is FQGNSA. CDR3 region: CASSHYKNSNQPQHF. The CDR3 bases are TGTGCCAGCAGCCATTACAAGAATAGCAATCAGCCCCAGCATTTT. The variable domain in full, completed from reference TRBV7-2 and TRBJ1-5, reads GAGVSQSPSNKVTEKGKDVELRCDPISGHTALYWYRQSLGQGLEFLIYFQGNSAPDKSGLPSDRFSAERTGGSVSTLTIQRTQQEDSAVYLCASSHYKNSNQPQHFGDGTRLSIL.

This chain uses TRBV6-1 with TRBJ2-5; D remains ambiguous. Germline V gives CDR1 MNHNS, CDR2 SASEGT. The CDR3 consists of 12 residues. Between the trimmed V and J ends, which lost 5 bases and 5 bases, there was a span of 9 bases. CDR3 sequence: CASSPAWETQYF. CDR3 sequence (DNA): TGTGCCAGCAGTCCGGCGTGGGAGACCCAGTACTTC.

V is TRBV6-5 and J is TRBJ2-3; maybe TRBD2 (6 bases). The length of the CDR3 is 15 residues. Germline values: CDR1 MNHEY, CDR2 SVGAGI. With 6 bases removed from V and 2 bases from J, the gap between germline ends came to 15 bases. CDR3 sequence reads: CASRSGLRITDTQYF. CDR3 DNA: TGTGCCAGCAGATCGGGACTTAGGATCACAGATACGCAGTATTTT.

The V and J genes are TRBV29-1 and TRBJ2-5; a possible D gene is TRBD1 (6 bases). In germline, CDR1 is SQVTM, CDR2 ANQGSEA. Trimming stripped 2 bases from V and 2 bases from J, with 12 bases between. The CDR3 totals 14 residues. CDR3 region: CSVERGSRQETQYF. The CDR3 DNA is TGCAGCGTTGAAAGGGGGAGCCGGCAAGAGACCCAGTACTTC.

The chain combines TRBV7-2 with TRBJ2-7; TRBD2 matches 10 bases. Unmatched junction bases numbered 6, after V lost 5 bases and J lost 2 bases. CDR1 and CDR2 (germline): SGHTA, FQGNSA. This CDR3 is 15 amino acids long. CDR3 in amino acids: CASSLIAGGTYEQYF. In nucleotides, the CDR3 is TGTGCCAGCAGCCTAATAGCGGGAGGCACCTACGAGCAGTACTTC.

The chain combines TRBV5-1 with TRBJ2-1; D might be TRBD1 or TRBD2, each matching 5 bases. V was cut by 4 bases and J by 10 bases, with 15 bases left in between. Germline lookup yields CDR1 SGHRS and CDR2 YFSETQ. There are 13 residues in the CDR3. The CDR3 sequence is CASSGAGATEQFF. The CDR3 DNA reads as TGCGCCAGCAGCGGAGCCGGGGCTACCGAGCAGTTCTTC.

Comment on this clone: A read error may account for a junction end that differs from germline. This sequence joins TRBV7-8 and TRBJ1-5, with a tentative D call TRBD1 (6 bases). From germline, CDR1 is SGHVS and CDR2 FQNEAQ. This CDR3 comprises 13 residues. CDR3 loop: CASSSIDKTDRFW. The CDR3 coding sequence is TGTGCCAGCAGCTCCATAGACAAGACCGACAGGTTTTGG.

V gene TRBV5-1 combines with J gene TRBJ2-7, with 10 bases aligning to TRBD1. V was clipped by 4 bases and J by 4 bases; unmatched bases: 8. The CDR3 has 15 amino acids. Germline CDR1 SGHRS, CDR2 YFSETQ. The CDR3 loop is CASSEDRGTQYEQYF. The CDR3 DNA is TGCGCCAGCAGCGAGGACAGGGGGACTCAGTACGAGCAGTACTTC.

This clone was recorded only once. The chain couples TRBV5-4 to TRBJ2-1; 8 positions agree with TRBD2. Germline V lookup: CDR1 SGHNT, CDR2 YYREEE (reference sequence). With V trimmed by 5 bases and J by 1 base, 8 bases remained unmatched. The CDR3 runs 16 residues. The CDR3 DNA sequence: TGTGCCAGCAGTCCAATAGCGGGACTTTCCTACAATGAGCAGTTCTTC. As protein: CASSPIAGLSYNEQFF.

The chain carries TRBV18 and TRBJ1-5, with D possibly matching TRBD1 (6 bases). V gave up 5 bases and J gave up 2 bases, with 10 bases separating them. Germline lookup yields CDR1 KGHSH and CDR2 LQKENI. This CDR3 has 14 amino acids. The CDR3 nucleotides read TGTGCCAGCTCATCGGGGGGCGGCAATCAGCCCCAGCATTTT. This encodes CASSSGGGNQPQHF. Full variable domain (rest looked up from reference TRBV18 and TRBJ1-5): NAGVMQNPRHLVRRRGQEARLRCSPMKGHSHVYWYRQLPEEGLKFMVYLQKENIIDESGMPKERFSAEFPKEGPSILRIQQVVRGDSAAYFCASSSGGGNQPQHFGDGTRLSIL.

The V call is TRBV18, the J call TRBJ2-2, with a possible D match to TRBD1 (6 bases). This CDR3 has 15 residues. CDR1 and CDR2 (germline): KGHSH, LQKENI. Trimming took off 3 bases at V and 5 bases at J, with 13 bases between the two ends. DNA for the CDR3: TGTGCCAGCTCACCCGGACAGAGATTTACCGGGGAGCTGTTTTTT. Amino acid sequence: CASSPGQRFTGELFF.

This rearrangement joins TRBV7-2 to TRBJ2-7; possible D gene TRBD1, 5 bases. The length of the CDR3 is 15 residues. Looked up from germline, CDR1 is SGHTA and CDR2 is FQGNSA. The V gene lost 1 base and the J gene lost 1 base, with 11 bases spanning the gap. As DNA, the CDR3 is TGTGCCAGCAGCTTAGTTCAAGGGGAATCCTACGAGCAGTACTTC. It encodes CASSLVQGESYEQYF.

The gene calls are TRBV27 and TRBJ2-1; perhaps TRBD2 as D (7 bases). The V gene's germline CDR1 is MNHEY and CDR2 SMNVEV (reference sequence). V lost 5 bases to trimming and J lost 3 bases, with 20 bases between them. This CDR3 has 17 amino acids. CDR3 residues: CASSPLLGGGRYNEQFF. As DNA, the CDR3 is TGTGCCAGCAGTCCCCTCTTGGGGGGGGGCCGCTACAATGAGCAGTTCTTC.

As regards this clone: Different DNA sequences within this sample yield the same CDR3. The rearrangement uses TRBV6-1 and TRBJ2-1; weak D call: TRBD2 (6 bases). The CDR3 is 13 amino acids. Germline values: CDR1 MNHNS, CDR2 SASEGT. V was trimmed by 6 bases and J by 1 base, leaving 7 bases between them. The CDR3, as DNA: TGTGCCAGCAGGAGCGGGTCCTACAATGAGCAGTTCTTC. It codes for CASRSGSYNEQFF.

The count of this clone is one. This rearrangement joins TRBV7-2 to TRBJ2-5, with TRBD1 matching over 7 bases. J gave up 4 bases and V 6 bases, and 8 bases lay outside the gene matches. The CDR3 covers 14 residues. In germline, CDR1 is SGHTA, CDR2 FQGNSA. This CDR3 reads CASSPDRAGETQYF. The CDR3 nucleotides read TGTGCCAGCAGTCCCGACAGGGCGGGAGAGACCCAGTACTTC.

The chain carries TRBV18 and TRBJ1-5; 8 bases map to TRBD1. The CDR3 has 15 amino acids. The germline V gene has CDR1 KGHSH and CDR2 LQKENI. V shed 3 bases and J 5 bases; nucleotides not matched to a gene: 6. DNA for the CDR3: TGTGCCAGCTCACCTCAGGGGGCGCGAGATCAGCCCCAGCATTTT. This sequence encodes CASSPQGARDQPQHF.

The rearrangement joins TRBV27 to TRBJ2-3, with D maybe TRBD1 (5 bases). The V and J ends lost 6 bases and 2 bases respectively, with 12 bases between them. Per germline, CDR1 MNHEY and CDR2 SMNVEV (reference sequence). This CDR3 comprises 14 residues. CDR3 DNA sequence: TGTGCCAGCAGGTACCTGGACAACACAGATACGCAGTATTTT. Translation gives CASRYLDNTDTQYF.

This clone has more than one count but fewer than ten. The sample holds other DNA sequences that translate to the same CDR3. DNA of the CDR3: TGTGCCAGCTCACCAGGGAACACTGAAGCTTTCTTT. Amino acids: CASSPGNTEAFF. V usage is TRBV18 and J usage is TRBJ1-1; D is unclear. Trimming took 2 bases from V and 1 from J, leaving 2 bases between them. The CDR3 runs to 12 residues. The germline CDR1 and CDR2 sequences are KGHSH and LQKENI.